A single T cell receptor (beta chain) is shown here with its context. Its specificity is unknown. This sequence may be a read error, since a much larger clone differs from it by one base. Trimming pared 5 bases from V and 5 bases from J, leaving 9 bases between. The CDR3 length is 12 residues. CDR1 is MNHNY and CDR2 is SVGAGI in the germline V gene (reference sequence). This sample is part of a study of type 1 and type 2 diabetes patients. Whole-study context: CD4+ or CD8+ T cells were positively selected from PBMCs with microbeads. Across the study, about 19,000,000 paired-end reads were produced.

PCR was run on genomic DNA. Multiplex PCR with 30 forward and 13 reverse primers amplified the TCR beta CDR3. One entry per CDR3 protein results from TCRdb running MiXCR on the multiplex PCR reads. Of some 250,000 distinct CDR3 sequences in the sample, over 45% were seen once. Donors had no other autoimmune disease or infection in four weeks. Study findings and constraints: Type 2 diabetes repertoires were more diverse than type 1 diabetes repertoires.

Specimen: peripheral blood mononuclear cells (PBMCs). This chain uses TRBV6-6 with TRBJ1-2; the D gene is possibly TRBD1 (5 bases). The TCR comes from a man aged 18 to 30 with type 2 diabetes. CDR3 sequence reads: CASSKDRYGYTF. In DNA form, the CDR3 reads TGTGCCAGCAGTAAAGACAGATATGGCTACACCTTC.